This TCR beta chain was recorded in a study of shared clonotypes between healthy human individuals. Trimming removed 4 bases from V and 0 bases from J; junction bases left unmatched: 5. The CDR3 has 15 residues. In germline, CDR1 is SQVTM, CDR2 ANQGSEA. Broader study findings: Naive subsets generally exceeded memory subsets in estimated richness.

Using immunoSEQ multiplex PCR, the repertoire was profiled, and TCRdb retains in-frame clones only, with some absent. The sample contains about 2.4 million clones, approximately 94% of which appear only once. To note about this clone: Antigen specificity is unknown.

The receptor was isolated from a young man in good health. Some clones in this sample may be carry-over from other donors' samples. The chain is built from TRBV29-1 and TRBJ2-3; TRBD2 matches 9 bases. Sequencing used naive CD4+ T cells from PBMCs. As for subset: CD45RA+ positively selected. CDR3 in DNA: TGCAGCGTTGCCCGACTAGCGGAAAGCACAGATACGCAGTATTTT. Protein product: CSVARLAESTDTQYF.